This T cell receptor (beta chain) was found in a study of blood T cell repertoires in COVID-19. V lost 6 bases and J 2 bases, leaving 10 bases between the germline ends. The CDR3 length is 13 residues. The V gene's germline CDR1 is SNHLY and CDR2 FYNNEI. Assay used: immunoSEQ multiplex PCR; TCRdb lists only in-frame clones, some missing. The data hold 200,000 to 250,000 clones, with 80% to 85% observed a single time. The sequenced sample was PBMCs or T cells enriched from blood (not recorded which). The clonotype originates from a woman in her 50s with acute COVID-19. The chain has TRBV2 and TRBJ2-5, with D tentatively TRBD1 (6 bases). This CDR3 reads CASSDGQQETQYF. CDR3 DNA: TGTGCCAGCAGCGATGGACAGCAAGAGACCCAGTACTTC.